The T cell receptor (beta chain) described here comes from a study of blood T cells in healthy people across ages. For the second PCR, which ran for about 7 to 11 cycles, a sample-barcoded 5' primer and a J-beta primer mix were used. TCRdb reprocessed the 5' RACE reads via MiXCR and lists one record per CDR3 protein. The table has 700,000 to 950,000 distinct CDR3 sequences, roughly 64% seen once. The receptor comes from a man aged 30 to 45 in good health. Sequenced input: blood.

CDR3 sequence: CSVPVGFGAKNIQYF. In DNA, the CDR3 is TGCAGTGTCCCGGTCGGGTTCGGAGCCAAAAACATTCAGTACTTC. The chain is built from TRBV20-1 and TRBJ2-7; the D is unclear. Gene TRBJ2-4 matches the end of the DNA better, so the J call may be wrong. The CDR3 totals 15 residues. Per the germline V gene, CDR1 is DFQATT and CDR2 is SNEGSKA (reference sequence).